This T cell receptor (beta chain) was recovered during a study of T cells after yellow fever vaccination. For this clonotype: What it recognizes is unknown.

MiXCR, run by TCRdb on the 5' RACE reads, gives a single entry per CDR3 protein. In the table there are around 160,000 distinct CDR3 sequences, approximately 6.8% of which are singletons. CDR3 length: 18 residues. Trimming took 6 bases from V and 1 from J, leaving 22 bases between them. CDR1 and CDR2 (germline): SNHLY, FYNNEI. Study conclusions and caveats: Abundant contaminating clonotypes from the bulk population could appear in FACS-sorted repertoires. On re-exposure, the response was weaker but peaked faster, at day 5 versus 15.

This clonotype was sampled from a man aged 18 to 29 who received the YFV17D yellow fever vaccine. The material was CD4+ T cells sorted from PBMCs, obtained roughly 5 days after the first yellow fever vaccination. V gene TRBV2 combines with J gene TRBJ2-4; TRBD1 or TRBD2 may be the D gene (5 bases each). The CDR3: CASSSRTFGDDAKNIQYF. The CDR3, as DNA: TGTGCCAGCAGCTCCAGGACGTTCGGGGACGACGCCAAAAACATTCAGTACTTC.